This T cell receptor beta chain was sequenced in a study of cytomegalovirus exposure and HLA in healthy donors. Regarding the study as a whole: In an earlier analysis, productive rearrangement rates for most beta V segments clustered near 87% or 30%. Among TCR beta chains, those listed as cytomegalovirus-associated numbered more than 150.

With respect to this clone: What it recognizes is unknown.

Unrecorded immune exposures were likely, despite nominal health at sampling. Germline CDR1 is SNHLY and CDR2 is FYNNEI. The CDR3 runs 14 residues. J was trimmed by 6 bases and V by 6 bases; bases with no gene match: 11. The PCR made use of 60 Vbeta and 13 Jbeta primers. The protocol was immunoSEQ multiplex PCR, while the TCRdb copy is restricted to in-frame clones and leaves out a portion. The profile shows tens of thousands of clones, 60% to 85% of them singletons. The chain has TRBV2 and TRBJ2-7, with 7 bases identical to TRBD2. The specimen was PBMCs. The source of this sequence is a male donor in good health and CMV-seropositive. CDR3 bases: TGTGCCAGCAGGAGAGGACTAGTGTTCTCCGAGCAGTACTTC. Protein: CASRRGLVFSEQYF.